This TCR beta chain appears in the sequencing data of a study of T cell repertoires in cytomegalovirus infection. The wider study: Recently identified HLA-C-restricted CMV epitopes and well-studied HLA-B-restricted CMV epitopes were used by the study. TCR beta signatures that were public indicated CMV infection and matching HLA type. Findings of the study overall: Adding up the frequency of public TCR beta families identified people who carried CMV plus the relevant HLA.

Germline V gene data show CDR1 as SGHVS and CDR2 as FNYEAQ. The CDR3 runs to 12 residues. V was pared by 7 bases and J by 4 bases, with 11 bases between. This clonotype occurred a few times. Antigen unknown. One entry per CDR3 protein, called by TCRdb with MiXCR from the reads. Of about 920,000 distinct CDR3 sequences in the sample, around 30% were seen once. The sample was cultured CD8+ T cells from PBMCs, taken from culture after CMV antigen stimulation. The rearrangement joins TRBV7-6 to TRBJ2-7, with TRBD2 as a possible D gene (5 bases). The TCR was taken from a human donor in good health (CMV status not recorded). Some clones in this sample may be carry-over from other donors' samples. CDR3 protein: CASNSEGYEQYV. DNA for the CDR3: TGTGCCAGCAATTCTGAGGGTTACGAGCAGTACGTC.